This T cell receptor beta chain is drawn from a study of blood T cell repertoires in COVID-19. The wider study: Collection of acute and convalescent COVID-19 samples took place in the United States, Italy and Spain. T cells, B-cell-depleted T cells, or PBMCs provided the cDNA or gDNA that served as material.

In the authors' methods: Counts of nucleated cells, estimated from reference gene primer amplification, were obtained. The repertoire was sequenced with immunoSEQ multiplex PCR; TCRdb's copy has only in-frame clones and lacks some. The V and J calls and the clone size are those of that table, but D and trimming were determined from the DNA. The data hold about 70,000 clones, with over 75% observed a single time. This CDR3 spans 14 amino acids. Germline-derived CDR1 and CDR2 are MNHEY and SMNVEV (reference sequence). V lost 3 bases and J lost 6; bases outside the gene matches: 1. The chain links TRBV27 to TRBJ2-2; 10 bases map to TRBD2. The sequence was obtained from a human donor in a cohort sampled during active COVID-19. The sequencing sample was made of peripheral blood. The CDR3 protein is CASSFGLAAGELFF. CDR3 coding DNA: TGTGCCAGCAGTTTTGGACTAGCGGCCGGGGAGCTGTTTTTT.